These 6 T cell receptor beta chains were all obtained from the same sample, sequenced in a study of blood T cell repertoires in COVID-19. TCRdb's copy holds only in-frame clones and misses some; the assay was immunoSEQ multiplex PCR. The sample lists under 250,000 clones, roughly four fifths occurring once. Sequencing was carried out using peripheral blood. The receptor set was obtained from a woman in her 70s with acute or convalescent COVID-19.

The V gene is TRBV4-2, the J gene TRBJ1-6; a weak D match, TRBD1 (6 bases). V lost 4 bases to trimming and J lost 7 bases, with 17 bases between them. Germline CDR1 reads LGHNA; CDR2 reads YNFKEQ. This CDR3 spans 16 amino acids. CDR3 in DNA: TGTGCCAGCAGCCCACGGATGGGGGCCAACAATTCACCCCTCCACTTT. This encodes CASSPRMGANNSPLHF.

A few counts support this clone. The CDR3 spells CASSTSTGNEQFF. The CDR3 bases are TGTGCCAGTAGTACCTCGACAGGGAATGAGCAGTTCTTC. This sequence joins TRBV19 and TRBJ2-1; 7 bases fit TRBD1. CDR1 is LNHDA and CDR2 is SQIVND in the germline V gene (reference sequence). V shed 4 bases, J shed 7 bases, and the junction held 4 bases outside the gene matches. The CDR3 has 13 amino acids.

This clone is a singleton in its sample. CDR3 nucleotide sequence: TGTGCCAGCAGTTACCAGGATCAGCCCCAGCATTTT. Its translation is CASSYQDQPQHF. This chain links TRBV12-3 or TRBV12-4 with TRBJ1-5; D not resolved. Trimming removed 4 bases at V and 5 bases at J, with 6 bases between. CDR3 length: 12 amino acids.

CDR3: CASSSKALAGAYEQYF. The CDR3 nucleotides read TGCGCCAGCAGCTCCAAAGCCCTAGCGGGGGCGTACGAGCAGTACTTC. The V gene is TRBV5-1, the J gene TRBJ2-7, with 10 bases matching TRBD2. This CDR3 region has 16 residues. CDR1 and CDR2 (germline): SGHRS, YFSETQ. Losses at the gene ends were 3 bases for V and 4 bases for J; bases not matched to a gene: 10. Based on the CDR3 plus reference TRBV5-1 and TRBJ2-7, the full variable domain is KAGVTQTPRYLIKTRGQQVTLSCSPISGHRSVSWYQQTPGQGLQFLFEYFSETQRNKGNFPGRFSGRQFSNSRSEMNVSTLELGDSALYLCASSSKALAGAYEQYFGPGTRLTVT.

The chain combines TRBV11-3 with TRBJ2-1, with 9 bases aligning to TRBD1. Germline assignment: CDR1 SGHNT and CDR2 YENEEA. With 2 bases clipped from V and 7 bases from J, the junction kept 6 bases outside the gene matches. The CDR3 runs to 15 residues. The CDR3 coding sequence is TGTGCCAGCAGCTTATCTACAGGGGGCGGAAATGAGCAGTTCTTC. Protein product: CASSLSTGGGNEQFF.

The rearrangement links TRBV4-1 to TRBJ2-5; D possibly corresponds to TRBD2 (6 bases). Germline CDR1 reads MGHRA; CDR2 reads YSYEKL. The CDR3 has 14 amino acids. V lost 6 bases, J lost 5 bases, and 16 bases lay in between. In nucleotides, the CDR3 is TGCGCCAGCAGGCAGGAGGGGAGCTTTGAGACCCAGTACTTC. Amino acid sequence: CASRQEGSFETQYF.